The 5 T cell receptor beta chains below come from one sample, sequenced in a study of identical twins. TCRdb reprocessed the 5' RACE reads via MiXCR and lists one record per CDR3 protein. There are fewer than 800,000 distinct CDR3 sequences in the sample; roughly 7.1% occur only once, and roughly 1.6% lies in the top ten. These data are also associated with another study on yellow fever vaccine responses in identical twins.

Sequencing input: PBMCs. These receptors came from a woman between 18 and 29 years old in good health.

V usage is TRBV7-8 and J usage is TRBJ2-7; tentative D call: TRBD1 (6 bases). This CDR3 contains 15 residues. Per germline, CDR1 SGHVS and CDR2 FQNEAQ. Trimming pared 7 bases from V and 3 bases from J, leaving 19 bases between. The CDR3 reads CASTRVRDTSYEQYF. The CDR3, as DNA: TGTGCCAGCACCCGGGTCCGGGACACAAGCTACGAGCAGTACTTC.

There are many counts of this clonotype. This sequence joins TRBV25-1 and TRBJ2-3, with 8 bases aligning to TRBD2. The junction had 3 bases not matched to a gene; V was cut back by 3 bases and J by 1 base. The CDR3 is 15 residues long. CDR1 and CDR2 from the germline V gene are MGHDK and SYGVNS. The CDR3 DNA reads TGTGCCAGCAGTGACTTGCGGGAGGGCACAGATACGCAGTATTTT. Encoded protein: CASSDLREGTDTQYF. Variable domain in full (rest from reference TRBV25-1 and TRBJ2-3): EADIYQTPRYLVIGTGKKITLECSQTMGHDKMYWYQQDPGMELHLIHYSYGVNSTEKGDLSSESTVSRIRTEHFPLTLESARPSHTSQYLCASSDLREGTDTQYFGPGTRLTVL.

In its sample, this clonotype was seen a few times. The genes are TRBV2 and TRBJ2-5; 8 nucleotides line up with TRBD2. CDR1 is SNHLY and CDR2 is FYNNEI in the germline V gene. The CDR3 contains 15 residues. J lost 1 base, V lost 4 bases, and 5 bases had no gene match. The CDR3 nucleotides read TGTGCCAGCAGTGCCGGCGGGGGGCCCCAAGAGACCCAGTACTTC. Encoded protein: CASSAGGGPQETQYF.

The sample holds many counts of this clonotype. The chain carries TRBV5-5 and TRBJ1-4, with D tentatively TRBD1 (6 bases). Germline lookup yields CDR1 SGHKS and CDR2 YYEKEE (reference sequence). V lost 4 bases to trimming and J lost 7 bases, with 17 bases between them. The CDR3 contains 15 residues. The CDR3 DNA sequence: TGTGCCAGCAGCCAGGGGACGGGTGAAGGTGAAAAACTGTTTTTT. Translating it yields CASSQGTGEGEKLFF.

This clonotype appeared a single time. A much larger clonotype is one base distant, so this may be a read error. The rearrangement uses TRBV4-1 and TRBJ1-3; perhaps TRBD1 as D (5 bases). The CDR3 covers 18 residues. CDR1 and CDR2 from the germline V gene are MGHRA and YSYEKL. CDR3 sequence (DNA): TGCGCCAGCAGCCAATTGGACATGGGGCTTAGCTCTGGAAGCACCATATATTTT. Its translation: CASSQLDMGLSSGSTIYF.